Listed below are T cell receptor beta chains from one sample, sequenced in a study of Graves' ophthalmopathy and Graves' hyperthyroidism. TCRdb analysed the multiplex PCR reads with MiXCR anew, one entry per CDR3 protein. The sample holds roughly 350,000 distinct CDR3 sequences, about 17% seen once. The sequenced material came from peripheral blood. Receptor source: an adult woman with stable Graves' hyperthyroidism. Both conserved end residues are part of each CDR3. D genes are given only for firm matches. Rows may omit the clone size; those that give it use once, few, many or a size class.

size	J	V	D	DNA	CDR3
many	TRBJ2-7	TRBV6-5	NA	TGTGCCAGCAGGCTTGACTACGAGCAGTACTTC	CASRLDYEQYF
many	TRBJ2-7	TRBV30	NA	TGTGCCTGGAGCGTACGGCGGGTCAGCTACGAGCAGTACTTC	CAWSVRRVSYEQYF
NA	TRBJ2-7	TRBV20-1	TRBD2	TGCAGTGTTAAGACTAGCGGGAGATCCTACGAGCAGTACTTC	CSVKTSGRSYEQYF
NA	TRBJ1-1	TRBV5-5	NA	TGTGCCAGCAGCTGGGACCCTATGACACTTAACACTGAAGCTTTCTTT	CASSWDPMTLNTEAFF
many	TRBJ2-5	TRBV10-3	NA	TGTGCCATCAGTGAGAACCAGGAGAAAGAGACCCAGTACTTC	CAISENQEKETQYF
many	TRBJ2-2	TRBV27	NA	TGTGCCAGCGCCACGGGGTCTCGGACCGGGGAGCTGTTTTTT	CASATGSRTGELFF
many	TRBJ2-7	TRBV6-5	NA	TGTGCCAGCAGTCCCGGTACGTTCTCCTACGAGCAGTACTTC	CASSPGTFSYEQYF
many	TRBJ2-3	TRBV7-3	NA	TGTGCCAGCAGCTCAAATAGCGAGGCGCAGTATTTT	CASSSNSEAQYF
many	TRBJ1-6	TRBV28	TRBD1	TGTGCCAGCAGTGGGGGACAGGGGGCCTCACCCCTCCACTTT	CASSGGQGASPLHF
many	TRBJ2-5	TRBV11-2	TRBD2	TGTGCCAGCAGCCAGACCGGGACTAGCGGGACAGAGACCCAGTACTTC	CASSQTGTSGTETQYF